This passage covers 17 T cell receptor beta chains from one sample sequenced in a study of OX40 agonist ivuxolimab in advanced cancers. The protocol used for the library was the immunoSEQ multiplex PCR assay. Sourced from immuneACCESS, this table was stored by TCRdb with only in-frame sequences that have V and J called. A share of the clones is absent; for the studies checked, an unresolved V gene accounts for under half, and the remainder has no known explanation. The sample table contains around 50,000 clones; only one count was recorded for about 90% of them. Approximately 1.7% of the sample belongs to the ten largest clones. This sample comprised CD4+ or CD8+ T cells sorted from blood, obtained in a trial of the OX40 agonist ivuxolimab. These receptors all come from an adult with an advanced solid tumor such as melanoma, head and neck, liver or kidney cancer.

This clone has just a few counts. J is TRBJ1-1 and V is TRBV5-1, with a weak D call TRBD1 (6 bases). The germline V gene encodes CDR1 SGHRS and CDR2 YFSETQ. V lost 1 base, J lost 0 bases, and 22 bases lay in between. The CDR3 has 19 amino acids. The CDR3 loop is CASSLNPQIQGRMNTEAFF. The DNA of the CDR3 is TGCGCCAGCAGCTTGAACCCGCAGATACAGGGACGAATGAACACTGAAGCTTTCTTT.

This chain's CDR3 is CASTPEVGKDTQYF. CDR3 nucleotide sequence: TGTGCCAGTACCCCCGAGGTGGGGAAAGATACGCAGTATTTT. V and J are TRBV19 and TRBJ2-3, with no clear D. V lost 7 bases and J lost 5, with 16 bases in between. The CDR3 has 14 amino acids. Germline-derived CDR1 and CDR2 are LNHDA and SQIVND (reference sequence).

The genes are TRBV7-2 and TRBJ2-3; TRBD2 matches 8 bases. Germline V gene data show CDR1 as SGHTA and CDR2 as FQGNSA. V lost 2 bases, J lost 6 bases, and 13 bases stayed unmatched. This CDR3 is built from 17 residues. CDR3 residues: CASSLNYFGGASDTQYF. In DNA form, the CDR3 reads TGTGCCAGCAGCTTAAACTACTTCGGGGGGGCCTCGGATACGCAGTATTTT.

The J gene is TRBJ1-4, the V gene TRBV7-2, with D possibly matching TRBD1 (6 bases). The germline gives CDR1 SGHTA, CDR2 FQGNSA. The CDR3 spans 17 residues. V lost 1 base, J lost 3 bases, and 15 bases lay in between. CDR3 DNA sequence: TGTGCCAGCAGCTTAGGTACAGGGAATGCGGCTAATGAAAAACTGTTTTTT. The encoded protein is CASSLGTGNAANEKLFF. The full variable domain, completed using reference TRBV7-2 and TRBJ1-4, is GAGVSQSPSNKVTEKGKDVELRCDPISGHTALYWYRQSLGQGLEFLIYFQGNSAPDKSGLPSDRFSAERTGGSVSTLTIQRTQQEDSAVYLCASSLGTGNAANEKLFFGSGTQLSVL.

The chain links TRBV11-3 to TRBJ1-5; TRBD1 is a possible D gene (6 bases). Trimming left V 5 bases short and J 4 bases short, with 15 bases between. From germline, CDR1 is SGHNT and CDR2 YENEEA. This CDR3 is 15 amino acids long. DNA of the CDR3: TGTGCCAGCAGCCCGTCAGGGGTCGGGAATCAGCCCCAGCATTTT. It yields the protein CASSPSGVGNQPQHF.

The chain joins TRBV11-2 to TRBJ2-1; 8 bases are a match to TRBD1. After removal of 1 base from V and 5 bases from J, the junction contained 7 bases not matched to a gene. Germline assignment: CDR1 SGHAT and CDR2 FQNNGV. CDR3 length: 16 residues. CDR3 residues: CASSLGGTGGHNEQFF. DNA for the CDR3: TGTGCCAGCAGCTTAGGGGGGACAGGAGGGCACAATGAGCAGTTCTTC.

The J gene is TRBJ2-2, the V gene TRBV5-6; 10 nucleotides agree with TRBD1. CDR1 SGHDT and CDR2 YYEEEE come from the germline V gene. CDR3 length: 16 residues. J gave up 6 bases and V 4 bases, and 9 bases lay outside the gene matches. The CDR3 region has the DNA TGTGCCAGCAGCCTTAGACAGGGGGCGCTCCCCGGGGAGCTGTTTTTT. Protein product: CASSLRQGALPGELFF. Complete variable domain (other parts from reference TRBV5-6 and TRBJ2-2): DAGVTQSPTHLIKTRGQQVTLRCSPKSGHDTVSWYQQALGQGPQFIFQYYEEEERQRGNFPDRFSGHQFPNYSSELNVNALLLGDSALYLCASSLRQGALPGELFFGEGSRLTVL.

The chain combines TRBV2 with TRBJ2-3, with a weak D call TRBD1 (6 bases). Germline CDR1 is SNHLY and CDR2 is FYNNEI. The V and J ends lost 11 bases and 6 bases respectively, with 9 bases between them. The CDR3 is made up of 10 amino acids. The CDR3 is CAQGYDTQYF. The CDR3 nucleotides read TGTGCCCAGGGGTACGATACGCAGTATTTT.

The CDR3 spells CASRSPGEGEKLFF. The CDR3 DNA sequence: TGTGCCAGCAGGTCGCCGGGGGAAGGTGAAAAACTGTTTTTT. The chain links TRBV7-2 to TRBJ1-4; tentative D call: TRBD1 (5 bases). Germline V gene data show CDR1 as SGHTA and CDR2 as FQGNSA. The CDR3 sequence is 14 residues long. V was pared by 6 bases and J by 7 bases, with 15 bases between. The variable domain in full, completed from reference TRBV7-2 and TRBJ1-4, reads GAGVSQSPSNKVTEKGKDVELRCDPISGHTALYWYRQSLGQGLEFLIYFQGNSAPDKSGLPSDRFSAERTGGSVSTLTIQRTQQEDSAVYLCASRSPGEGEKLFFGSGTQLSVL.

The gene calls are TRBV9 and TRBJ2-5; 9 bases align to TRBD2. The V and J ends lost 5 bases and 5 bases, in that order; junction bases with no gene match: 13. Looked up from germline, CDR1 is SGDLS and CDR2 is YYNGEE. This CDR3 contains 16 residues. CDR3 residues: CASSRSLAGVEETQYF. The CDR3 region has the DNA TGTGCCAGCAGTCGTAGTTTAGCGGGAGTGGAGGAGACCCAGTACTTC.

The chain uses TRBV28 and TRBJ2-3, with D perhaps TRBD2 (6 bases). Trimming removed 2 bases from V and 2 bases from J, with 11 bases in between. There are 15 residues in the CDR3. Germline CDR1 and CDR2: MDHEN and SYDVKM. This CDR3 reads CASSLGGILTDTQYF. CDR3 in DNA: TGTGCCAGCAGTTTAGGCGGGATCCTCACAGATACGCAGTATTTT.

This CDR3 is CASSYSQGIGSEAFF. CDR3 coding DNA: TGTGCCAGCAGTTACTCACAGGGTATAGGCTCTGAAGCTTTCTTT. The V call is TRBV6-5, the J call TRBJ1-1; possibly TRBD1 for D (6 bases). V was pared by 0 bases and J by 6 bases, with 14 bases between. The germline V gene encodes CDR1 MNHEY and CDR2 SVGAGI. The CDR3 extends over 15 amino acids.

The chain joins TRBV29-1 to TRBJ2-7; TRBD2 might be the D (5 bases). Germline loops: CDR1 SQVTM, CDR2 ANQGSEA. CDR3 length: 13 amino acids. The CDR3: CRCGRARPYEQYF. The CDR3 DNA reads TGCAGATGTGGGCGGGCCCGGCCCTACGAGCAGTACTTC.

V is TRBV18 and J is TRBJ1-1; D possibly corresponds to TRBD1 (5 bases). Trimming cost V 4 bases and J 6 bases, with 24 bases left between them. The CDR3 has 17 residues. Looked up from germline, CDR1 is KGHSH and CDR2 is LQKENI. This CDR3 is CASSHGGTLSVKAEAFF. As DNA, the CDR3 is TGTGCCAGCTCACATGGTGGGACGCTCAGCGTTAAGGCTGAAGCTTTCTTT.

This clone was observed a single time. Additional DNA sequences in this sample encode the identical CDR3. This chain links TRBV30 with TRBJ1-6, with D unclear. Germline CDR1 reads GTSNPN; CDR2 reads SVGIG (reference sequence). The CDR3 is made up of 17 amino acids. V dropped 0 bases and J dropped 5 bases, with 17 bases sitting between them. The CDR3 region has the DNA TGTGCCTGGAGTGTACCGTTACACTCCCTAAATAATTCACCCCTCCACTTT. Protein sequence: CAWSVPLHSLNNSPLHF.

The chain couples TRBV5-1 to TRBJ2-3; possible D gene TRBD2, 7 bases. V was clipped by 6 bases and J by 1 base, with 18 bases between them. Germline values: CDR1 SGHRS, CDR2 YFSETQ. The CDR3 length is 16 residues. The chain's CDR3 is CASNPLQGGGTDTQYF. The DNA of the CDR3 is TGCGCCAGCAACCCATTACAGGGAGGGGGCACAGATACGCAGTATTTT.

V usage is TRBV5-1 and J usage is TRBJ2-2, with D unclear. Trimming took 4 bases from V and 3 from J, leaving 13 bases between them. The CDR3 sequence is 15 residues long. The V gene's germline CDR1 is SGHRS and CDR2 YFSETQ. The CDR3, as DNA: TGCGCCAGCAGCCAAAGAGGTGGGGACACCGGGGAGCTGTTTTTT. Translating gives CASSQRGGDTGELFF. Based on the CDR3 plus reference TRBV5-1 and TRBJ2-2, the full variable domain is KAGVTQTPRYLIKTRGQQVTLSCSPISGHRSVSWYQQTPGQGLQFLFEYFSETQRNKGNFPGRFSGRQFSNSRSEMNVSTLELGDSALYLCASSQRGGDTGELFFGEGSRLTVL.